The entry below gives a single T cell receptor beta chain sequence along with its context. Its cognate antigen is unknown. The data are from a study of graft-versus-host responses after intestinal transplantation. Study in general: Grafts were multivisceral, liver-intestinal, or isolated intestinal. Tacrolimus plus steroids were given to all recipients for roughly 3 years, preceded by anti-thymocyte globulin induction.

Assay used: immunoSEQ multiplex PCR; TCRdb lists only in-frame clones, some missing. The sample shows more than 90,000 clones, roughly 93% of them seen only once. General observations from the study: Where graft-donor T cell macrochimerism was present, patients had high graft-versus-host to host-versus-graft clonal ratios in allografts.

CDR3 length: 16 amino acids. J was trimmed by 5 bases and V by 4 bases; bases with no gene match: 11. Germline CDR1 reads MNHEY; CDR2 reads SVGAGI. This specimen consisted of unstimulated CD8+ T cells sorted from spleen or lymph node cells, obtained before transplant. This sequence was found in a human donor who was the organ donor for an intestinal transplant. This sequence joins TRBV6-5 and TRBJ2-7, with 10 bases identical to TRBD1. CDR3 loop: CASSSTGGAYVNEQYF. CDR3 nucleotide sequence: TGTGCCAGCAGTTCGACAGGGGGCGCGTACGTCAACGAGCAGTACTTC.